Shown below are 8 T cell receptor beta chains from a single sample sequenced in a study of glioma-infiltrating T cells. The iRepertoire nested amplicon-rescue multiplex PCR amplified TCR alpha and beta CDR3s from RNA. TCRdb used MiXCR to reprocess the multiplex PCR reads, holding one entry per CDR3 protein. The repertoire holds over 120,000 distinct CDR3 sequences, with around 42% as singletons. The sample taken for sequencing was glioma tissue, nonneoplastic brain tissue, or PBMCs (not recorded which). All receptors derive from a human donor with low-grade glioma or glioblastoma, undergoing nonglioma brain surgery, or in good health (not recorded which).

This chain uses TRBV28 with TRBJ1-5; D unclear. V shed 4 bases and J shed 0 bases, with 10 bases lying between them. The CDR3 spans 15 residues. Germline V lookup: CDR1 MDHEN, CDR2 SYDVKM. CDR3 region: CASSYSGSSNQPQHF. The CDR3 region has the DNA TGTGCCAGCAGTTATTCCGGGAGTAGCAATCAGCCCCAGCATTTT.

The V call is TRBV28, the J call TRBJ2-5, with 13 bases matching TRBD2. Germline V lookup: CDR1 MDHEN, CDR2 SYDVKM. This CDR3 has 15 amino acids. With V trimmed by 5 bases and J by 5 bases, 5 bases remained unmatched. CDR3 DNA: TGTGCCAGCAGTACCGGGACTAGCGGGATGGAGACCCAGTACTTC. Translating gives CASSTGTSGMETQYF.

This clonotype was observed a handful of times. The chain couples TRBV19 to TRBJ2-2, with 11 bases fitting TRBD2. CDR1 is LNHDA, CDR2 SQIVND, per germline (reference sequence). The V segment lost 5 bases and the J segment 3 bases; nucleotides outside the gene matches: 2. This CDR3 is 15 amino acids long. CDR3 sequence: CASSVGLADTGELFF. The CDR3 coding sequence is TGTGCCAGTAGTGTGGGACTAGCGGACACCGGGGAGCTGTTTTTT.

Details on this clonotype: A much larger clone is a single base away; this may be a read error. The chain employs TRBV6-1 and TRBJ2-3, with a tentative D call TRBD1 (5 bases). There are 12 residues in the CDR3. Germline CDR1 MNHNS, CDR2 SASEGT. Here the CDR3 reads CASSMGRWTRYF. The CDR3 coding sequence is TGTGCCAGCAGTATGGGGCGGTGGACGCGGTATTTT.

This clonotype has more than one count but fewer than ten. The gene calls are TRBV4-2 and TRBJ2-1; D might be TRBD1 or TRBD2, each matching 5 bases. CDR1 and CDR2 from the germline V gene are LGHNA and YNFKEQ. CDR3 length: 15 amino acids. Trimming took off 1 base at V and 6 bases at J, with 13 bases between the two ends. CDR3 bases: TGTGCCAGCAGCCAAGTCTGGGGGACCGTCAATGAGCAGTTCTTC. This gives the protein CASSQVWGTVNEQFF.

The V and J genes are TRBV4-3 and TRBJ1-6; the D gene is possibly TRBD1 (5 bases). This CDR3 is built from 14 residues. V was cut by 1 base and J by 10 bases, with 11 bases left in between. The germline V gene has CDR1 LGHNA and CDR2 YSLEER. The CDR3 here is CASSQVAGSSPLHF. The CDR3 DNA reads TGCGCCAGCAGCCAAGTGGCAGGGAGCTCACCCCTCCACTTT.

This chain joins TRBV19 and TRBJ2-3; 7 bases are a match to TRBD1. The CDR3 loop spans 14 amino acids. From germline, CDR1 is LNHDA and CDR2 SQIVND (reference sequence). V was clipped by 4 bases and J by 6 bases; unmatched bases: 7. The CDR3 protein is CASSTNRGTDTQYF. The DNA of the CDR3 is TGTGCCAGTAGTACAAACAGGGGAACGGATACGCAGTATTTT. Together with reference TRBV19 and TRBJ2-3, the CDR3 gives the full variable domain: DGGITQSPKYLFRKEGQNVTLSCEQNLNHDAMYWYRQDPGQGLRLIYYSQIVNDFQKGDIAEGYSVSREKKESFPLTVTSAQKNPTAFYLCASSTNRGTDTQYFGPGTRLTVL.

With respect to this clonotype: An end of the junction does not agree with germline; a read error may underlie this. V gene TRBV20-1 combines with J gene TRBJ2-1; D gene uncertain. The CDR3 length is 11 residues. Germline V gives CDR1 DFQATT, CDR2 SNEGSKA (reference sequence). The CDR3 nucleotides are TGCAGTGCTTCTTACTACAATGAGAAGTTCTTC. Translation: CSASYYNEKFF.